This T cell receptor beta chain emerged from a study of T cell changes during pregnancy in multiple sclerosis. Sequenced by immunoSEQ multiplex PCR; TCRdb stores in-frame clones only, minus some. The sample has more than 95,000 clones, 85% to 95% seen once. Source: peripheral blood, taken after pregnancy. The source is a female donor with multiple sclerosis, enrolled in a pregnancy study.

The CDR3 DNA sequence: TGCAGCGTTGAAGCCCGCCGTCAGGGGAACACTGAAGCTTTCTTT. This gives the protein CSVEARRQGNTEAFF. This chain links TRBV29-1 with TRBJ1-1; perhaps TRBD1 as D (5 bases). Trimming stripped 1 base from V and 1 base from J, with 13 bases between. The CDR3 consists of 15 residues. The germline gives CDR1 SQVTM, CDR2 ANQGSEA.